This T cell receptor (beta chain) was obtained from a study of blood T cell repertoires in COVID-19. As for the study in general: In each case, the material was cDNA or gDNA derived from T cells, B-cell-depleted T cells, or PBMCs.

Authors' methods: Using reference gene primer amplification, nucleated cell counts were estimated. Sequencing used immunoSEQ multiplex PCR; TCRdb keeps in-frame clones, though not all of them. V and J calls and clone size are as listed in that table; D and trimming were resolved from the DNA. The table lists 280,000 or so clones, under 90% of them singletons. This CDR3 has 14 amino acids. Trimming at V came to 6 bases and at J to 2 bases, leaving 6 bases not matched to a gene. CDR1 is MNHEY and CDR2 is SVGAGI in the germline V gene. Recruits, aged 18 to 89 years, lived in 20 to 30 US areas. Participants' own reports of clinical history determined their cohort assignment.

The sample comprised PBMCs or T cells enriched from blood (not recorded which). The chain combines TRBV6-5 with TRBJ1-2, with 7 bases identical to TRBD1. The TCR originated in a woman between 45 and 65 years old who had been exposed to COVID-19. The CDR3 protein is CASSEGTANYGYTF. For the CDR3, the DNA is TGTGCCAGCAGCGAGGGGACAGCGAACTATGGCTACACCTTC.